The 15 T cell receptor beta chains listed next were all sequenced from one sample in a study of cytomegalovirus exposure and HLA in healthy donors. In the PCR, 60 Vbeta and 13 Jbeta primers were used. Generated by immunoSEQ multiplex PCR, the TCRdb table keeps only in-frame clones and is missing some. The sample features 75,000 to 100,000 clones, with 1.5% in its top ten. The sample comprised PBMCs. These receptor sequences come from a woman in her fifties or sixties in good health and CMV-seronegative.

V usage is TRBV28 and J usage is TRBJ1-4; D might be TRBD1 (6 bases). This CDR3 is built from 12 residues. The germline V and J ends were trimmed by 7 bases and 5 bases, with 8 bases remaining between them. CDR1 is MDHEN, CDR2 SYDVKM, per germline. The CDR3 region is CASTQGNEKLFF. The CDR3 nucleotides read TGTGCCAGCACCCAGGGGAATGAAAAACTGTTTTTT.

The chain recombines TRBV6-5 with TRBJ2-1; 8 bases fit TRBD1. The CDR3 totals 14 residues. Germline loops: CDR1 MNHEY, CDR2 SVGAGI. After removal of 5 bases from V and 3 bases from J, the junction contained 3 bases not matched to a gene. The CDR3 loop reads CASSKDRDYNEQFF. CDR3 bases: TGTGCCAGCAGTAAGGACAGGGACTACAATGAGCAGTTCTTC.

The rearrangement links TRBV11-3 to TRBJ2-1; 11 bases agree with TRBD2. V was pared by 3 bases and J by 7 bases, with 8 bases of the junction left unmatched. The CDR3 length is 16 residues. The germline V gene encodes CDR1 SGHNT and CDR2 YENEEA. As DNA, the CDR3 is TGTGCCAGCAGCTTTTCGGTGGGACTAGCGGCTAATGAGCAGTTCTTC. Protein sequence: CASSFSVGLAANEQFF.

The V call is TRBV5-6, the J call TRBJ1-5; 7 nucleotides agree with TRBD1. Germline V gene sequence: CDR1 SGHDT, CDR2 YYEEEE. Trimming removed 3 bases from V and 7 bases from J; junction bases left unmatched: 4. This CDR3 contains 13 residues. In DNA, the CDR3 is TGTGCCAGCAGCTCAGGGGGGTTGCAGCCCCAGCATTTT. Its translation is CASSSGGLQPQHF.

J is TRBJ2-5 and V is TRBV18, with D possibly TRBD1 on 6 matching bases. The DNA end favors TRBJ2-7, so the J call may be wrong. CDR3 size: 12 residues. Germline lookup yields CDR1 KGHSH and CDR2 LQKENI. In DNA form, the CDR3 reads TGTGCCAGCTCGCTGTACAGGGACGAGCAGTACTTC. It codes for CASSLYRDEQYF.

V usage is TRBV4-3 and J usage is TRBJ2-7; 8 bases are a match to TRBD2. With V trimmed by 5 bases and J by 3 bases, 9 bases remained unmatched. Germline V gene data show CDR1 as LGHNA and CDR2 as YSLEER. This CDR3 has 15 residues. CDR3 sequence: CASSKTAGVGYEQYF. The CDR3 DNA follows: TGCGCCAGCAGCAAGACAGCGGGAGTGGGCTACGAGCAGTACTTC.

The chain uses TRBV19 and TRBJ2-3; unclear D gene. Germline CDR1 is LNHDA and CDR2 is SQIVND (reference sequence). Trimming stripped 3 bases from V and 3 bases from J, with 7 bases between. The CDR3 spans 13 residues. The CDR3: CASSISRTDTQYF. CDR3 DNA sequence: TGTGCCAGTAGTATCAGTCGAACAGATACGCAGTATTTT.

The rearrangement links TRBV2 to TRBJ2-7, with 13 nucleotides matching TRBD2. The germline V gene has CDR1 SNHLY and CDR2 FYNNEI. This CDR3 comprises 15 residues. J was trimmed by 5 bases and V by 5 bases; bases with no gene match: 6. CDR3 sequence (DNA): TGTGCCAGCAGTAAGGGACTAGCGGGATCCCACGAGCAGTACTTC. Translation gives CASSKGLAGSHEQYF.

V and J are TRBV29-1 and TRBJ2-1; the match to TRBD2 covers 10 bases. After removal of 4 bases from V and 8 bases from J, the junction contained 8 bases not matched to a gene. CDR3 length: 14 amino acids. Per the germline V gene, CDR1 is SQVTM and CDR2 is ANQGSEA. The CDR3 sequence: CSVVSSGSGDEQFF. The CDR3 bases are TGCAGCGTTGTGTCTAGCGGGAGTGGCGATGAGCAGTTCTTC.

This chain uses TRBV11-2 with TRBJ2-7; 7 bases match TRBD1. CDR3 length equals 14 residues. Germline trimming cut 3 bases from V and 2 bases from J; bases unmatched to any gene: 4. Germline loops: CDR1 SGHAT, CDR2 FQNNGV. The CDR3 nucleotides read TGTGCCAGCAGCTTCGGGACAGACACCTACGAGCAGTACTTC. Its translation: CASSFGTDTYEQYF.

The chain couples TRBV6-5 to TRBJ2-7; tentative D call: TRBD1 (5 bases). In germline, CDR1 is MNHEY, CDR2 SVGAGI. Trimming shortened V by 6 bases and J by 1 base, and 13 bases separated the two germline ends. The CDR3 length is 14 residues. CDR3 sequence reads: CASRTRRDSYEQYF. In DNA, the CDR3 is TGTGCCAGCAGAACCCGCAGGGATTCCTACGAGCAGTACTTC.

The chain couples TRBV5-1 to TRBJ1-2; a possible D gene is TRBD1 (5 bases). V was cut by 0 bases and J by 3 bases, with 9 bases left in between. Germline assignment: CDR1 SGHRS and CDR2 YFSETQ. The CDR3 runs 14 residues. The CDR3 DNA follows: TGCGCCAGCAGCTTGGGAGACAGACACTATGGCTACACCTTC. As protein: CASSLGDRHYGYTF.

This chain connects TRBV29-1 to TRBJ2-3; TRBD2 matches 10 bases. Germline trimming cut 7 bases from V and 2 bases from J; bases unmatched to any gene: 9. This CDR3 is built from 15 residues. Germline V lookup: CDR1 SQVTM, CDR2 ANQGSEA. CDR3 residues: CSASHGTSDTDTQYF. CDR3 sequence (DNA): TGCAGCGCCTCTCACGGGACTAGCGACACAGATACGCAGTATTTT.

The CDR3 DNA reads as TGCGCCAGCAGCCAAGAGCAGGTGAACACTGAAGCTTTCTTT. This codes for CASSQEQVNTEAFF. This chain uses TRBV4-1 with TRBJ1-1; D is unresolved. The CDR3 runs to 14 residues. Germline CDR1 reads MGHRA; CDR2 reads YSYEKL. Trimming stripped 0 bases from V and 0 bases from J, with 5 bases between.

This chain joins TRBV28 and TRBJ1-5; a possible D gene is TRBD1 (6 bases). The CDR3 contains 16 residues. Germline V lookup: CDR1 MDHEN, CDR2 SYDVKM. The V end lost 9 bases, the J end lost 1 base, and 19 bases lay between the germline ends. The CDR3 DNA sequence: TGTGCCAGGAACCCCTACAGGGAACTAAGCAATCAGCCCCAGCATTTT. Protein sequence: CARNPYRELSNQPQHF.